This T cell receptor (beta chain) emerged from a study of T cell repertoires in cytomegalovirus infection. Study information: Alongside well-studied HLA-B-restricted CMV epitopes, recently identified HLA-C-restricted CMV epitopes were also used. Findings of the study overall: CMV carriers having the relevant HLA were flagged by cumulative public TCR beta family frequency. In two of eight donors, the top clonotype was HLA-C-restricted CMV-specific.

Worth noting for this clonotype: Its cognate antigen is unknown.

The CDR3 loop spans 12 amino acids. Germline CDR1 and CDR2: MGHDK and SYGVNS. The V gene lost 4 bases and the J gene lost 0 bases, with 4 bases spanning the gap. TCRdb processed the reads anew with MiXCR; each CDR3 protein has one entry. Of fewer than 850,000 distinct CDR3 sequences listed, under 35% are singletons. The source material was cultured CD8+ T cells from PBMCs, sampled from culture after CMV antigen stimulation. This TCR derives from a human donor in good health (CMV status not recorded). Some clones in this sample may be carry-over from other donors' samples. The rearrangement joins TRBV25-1 to TRBJ2-7; D gene uncertain. The CDR3 DNA sequence: TGTGCCAGCAGTGGAGCCTCCTACGAGCAGTACGTC. This encodes CASSGASYEQYV.